The text below deals with one T cell receptor beta chain. Its specificity is unknown. The CDR3 has 16 residues. Per the germline V gene, CDR1 is MDHEN and CDR2 is SYDVKM. The V and J ends lost 6 bases and 4 bases, in that order; junction bases with no gene match: 9. The data belong to a study of cytomegalovirus exposure and HLA in healthy donors. Whole-study results and caveats: Certain indistinguishable V segments, among them TRBV6-2 and TRBV6-3, were excluded. Specific recognition of CMV antigens was confirmed in vitro for a few chains (all CMV-associated). The HLA-A and HLA-B alleles of most subjects were reportedly predicted accurately from TCR beta sequences.

The PCR was carried out with 60 Vbeta primers and 13 Jbeta primers. This table comes from immunoSEQ multiplex PCR, and its TCRdb copy is limited to in-frame clones, with some not included. Its clone listing holds roughly 73,000 clones. Each donor's status was that of a healthy bone marrow donor. The chain links TRBV28 to TRBJ1-2, with 12 bases fitting TRBD1. The sequenced sample was PBMCs. This receptor was taken from a female donor in good health and CMV-seropositive. The CDR3 DNA follows: TGTGCCAGCAGCCTGGGACAGGGGGCTACTGCCTATGGCTACACCTTC. This encodes CASSLGQGATAYGYTF.